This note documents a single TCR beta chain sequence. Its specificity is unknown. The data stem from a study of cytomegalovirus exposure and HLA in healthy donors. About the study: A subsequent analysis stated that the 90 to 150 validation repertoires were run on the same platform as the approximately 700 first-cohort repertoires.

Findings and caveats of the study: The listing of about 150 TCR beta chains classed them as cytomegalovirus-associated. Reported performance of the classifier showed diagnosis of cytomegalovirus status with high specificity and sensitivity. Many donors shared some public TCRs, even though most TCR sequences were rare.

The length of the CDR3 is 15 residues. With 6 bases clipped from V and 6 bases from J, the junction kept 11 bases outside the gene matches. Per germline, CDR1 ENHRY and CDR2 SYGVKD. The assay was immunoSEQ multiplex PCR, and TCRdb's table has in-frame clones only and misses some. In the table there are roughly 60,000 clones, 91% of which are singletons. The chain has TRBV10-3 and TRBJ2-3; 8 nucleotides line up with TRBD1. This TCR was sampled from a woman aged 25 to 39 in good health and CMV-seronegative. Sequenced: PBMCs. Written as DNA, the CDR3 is TGTGCCATCAGAGAAACGGGACAGGATCGGGATACGCAGTATTTT. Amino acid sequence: CAIRETGQDRDTQYF.